This T cell receptor beta chain was profiled in a study of vaccination and CD4 T cells after COVID-19 (dated by TCRdb to the early 2020s). Notes on the research overall: Every convalescent patient had a positive nasal swab PCR test for SARS-CoV-2, with mild disease in roughly nine patients and severe disease in one. In the convalescent cohort there were six males and four females, among whom were two Hispanic individuals, seven Caucasians, two Asians and one multiracial person. Two doses of either the Pfizer-BioNTech BNT162b2 vaccine (n=8) or the Moderna mRNA-1273 vaccine (n=2) were administered to participants. Post-COVID blood samples from convalescent patients were collected a median of roughly 100 days after diagnosis, with a range of about 35 to 161 days. Post-vaccine blood samples were obtained a median of approximately 70 days after the second vaccine dose, with a range of roughly 12 to 250 days. Culture stimuli were overlapping spike peptide pools from SARS-CoV-2 and from the common cold coronaviruses HCoV-NL63, HCoV-OC43 and HCoV-229E. As controls, cultures received a CEFX viral epitope pool (the positive control), an HIV-1 Nef peptide pool (the negative control), or no peptide at all. In roughly nine COVID-19 convalescent patients and a handful of infection-naive healthy vaccine recipients, the spike-specific CD4+ TCR repertoire before mRNA vaccination was compared with the repertoire after mRNA vaccination. What the work shows at the level of the full study, not this receptor alone: The median number of SARS-CoV-2-reactive clonotypes rose from around 21 after infection to a few dozen after vaccination, but the change was not significant. Among convalescent patients, a median roughly 90% of the SARS-CoV-2-reactive clones seen after vaccination appeared only after vaccination, which suggests priming specific to the vaccine. Nearly all vaccine-specific clones in convalescent patients (304 of 307) were mono-reactive for SARS-CoV-2 spike rather than cross-reactive with common cold coronaviruses. The number of convalescent patients in the study was relatively small, and the study did not examine early timepoints following natural infection.

CDR1 and CDR2 are drawn from the germline V gene: SGHTA, FQGTGA. V drops 4 bases and J drops 1 base, leaving 13 bases in between. Inclusive of the bounding cysteine and phenylalanine, the CDR3 is 15 residues long. Left in the record is the CDR3 DNA by itself, 45 bases read in frame from the first base. Interpreted using the paper, the treatment or condition label stands for: roughly 10-day PBMC culture with coronavirus spike peptide pools or control peptides (ViraFEST assay). The study used the ViraFEST assay, which expanded antigen-specific T cells with peptide pools and then identified expanded clonotypes by TCR sequencing. The convalescent patients' positive SARS-CoV-2 PCR tests were from March to December 2020, which was before the Alpha, Beta and Delta variants emerged in the United States. More than 1.5 million PBMCs per well were cultured in IMDM with roughly 5% human AB serum and about 9.2 IU/ml IL-2, plus 10 ug/ml peptide pools. On days 3 and 7, half of the culture medium was replaced with fresh IL-2-containing medium. Once the cells had been in culture for roughly 10 days, the EasySep CD4+ T cell isolation kit was used to isolate CD4+ T cells by negative selection. PBMCs were separated from whole blood using Ficoll-Paque Plus gradient centrifugation and then either used fresh or cryopreserved at -140C. In general, triplicate wells were set up for every culture condition.

In the case of this clonotype: Its target antigen remains unknown. No much larger clonotype is one base removed from it; base qualities were not supplied.

The protocol used for the library was PCR. TCR sequencing of DNA from cultured CD4+ T cells used the Oncomine TCR Beta short-read assay at the Johns Hopkins FTIC core. Genomic DNA was extracted from the cultured CD4+ T cells with the QIAamp micro DNA kit. Oncomine TCR Beta libraries made from cultured CD4+ T cells were pooled using unique dual indexes and sequenced on an Illumina iSeq 100. Turning to the authors' computational methods: Non-productive sequences were filtered out, and CDR3s that did not start with C, did not end with F or W, or were shorter than 7 amino acids were discarded. The MANAFEST web application was used to identify antigen-specific clonotypes by comparing peptide-stimulated wells against reference wells and other culture wells. To be called positive, a clone needed an FDR below 0.05, an odds ratio above 5, and a productive frequency above 0.1% in at least two of three replicate wells. A clonotype counted as cross-reactive if it showed significant expansion both in the SARS-CoV-2 spike wells and in at least one common cold coronavirus spike condition. Levenshtein distances (stringdist) and unrooted phylogenetic trees (ape) in R version 3.6.1 were used to assess CDR3 homology. In-frame beta chains were kept once TCRdb had trimmed the public reads at Q25 with fastp and called clones with MiXCR. Merged by CDR3 protein, the rows form single entries marked with the most common genes and DNA. These V and J calls originate from TCRdb's pipeline instead of the authors' own analysis. In this sample the table shows roughly 17,000 distinct CDR3 sequences, less than 35% of which occur a single time. The ten top clones hold about a sixth of the sample.

The sequenced sample consisted of cultured CD4+ T cells from blood. The sequence came from a human donor with COVID-19. This chain joins TRBV7-3 to TRBJ1-1, and the D gene may be TRBD1, 6 bases matching. The CDR3 here reads CASSSTGRPNTEAFF. In nucleotides, the sequence is TGTGCCAGCAGCTCAACAGGGCGCCCGAACACTGAAGCTTTCTTT.